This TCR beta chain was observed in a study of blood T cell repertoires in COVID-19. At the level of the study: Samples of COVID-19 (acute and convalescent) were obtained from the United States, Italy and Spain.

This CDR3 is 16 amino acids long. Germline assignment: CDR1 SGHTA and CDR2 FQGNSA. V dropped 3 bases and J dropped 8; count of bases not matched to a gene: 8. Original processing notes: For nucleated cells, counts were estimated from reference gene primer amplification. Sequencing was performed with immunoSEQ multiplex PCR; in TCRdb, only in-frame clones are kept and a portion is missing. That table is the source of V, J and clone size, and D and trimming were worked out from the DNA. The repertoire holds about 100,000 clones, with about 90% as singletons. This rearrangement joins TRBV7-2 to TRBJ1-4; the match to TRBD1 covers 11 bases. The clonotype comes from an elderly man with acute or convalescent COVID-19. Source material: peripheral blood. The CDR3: CASSLDRGRGNEKLFF. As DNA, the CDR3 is TGTGCCAGCAGCTTGGACAGGGGGCGCGGTAACGAAAAACTGTTTTTT.